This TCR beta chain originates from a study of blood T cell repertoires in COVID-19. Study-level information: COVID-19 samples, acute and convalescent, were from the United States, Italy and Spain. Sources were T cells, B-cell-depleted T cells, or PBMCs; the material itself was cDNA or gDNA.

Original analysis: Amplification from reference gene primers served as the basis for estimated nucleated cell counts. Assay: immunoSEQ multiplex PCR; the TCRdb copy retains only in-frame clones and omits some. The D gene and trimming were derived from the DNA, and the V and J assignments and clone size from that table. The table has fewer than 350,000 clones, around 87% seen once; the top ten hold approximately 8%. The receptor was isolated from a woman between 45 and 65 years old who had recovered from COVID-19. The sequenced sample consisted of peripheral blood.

In nucleotides, the CDR3 is TGTGCCTGGAGCGGACAGGGATTGGGTCAGCCCCAGCATTTT. It codes for CAWSGQGLGQPQHF. This chain links TRBV30 with TRBJ1-5; 8 nucleotides align to TRBD1. V was pared by 3 bases and J by 6 bases, with 7 bases of the junction left unmatched. The CDR3 is 14 residues long. Germline assignment: CDR1 GTSNPN and CDR2 SVGIG (reference sequence).